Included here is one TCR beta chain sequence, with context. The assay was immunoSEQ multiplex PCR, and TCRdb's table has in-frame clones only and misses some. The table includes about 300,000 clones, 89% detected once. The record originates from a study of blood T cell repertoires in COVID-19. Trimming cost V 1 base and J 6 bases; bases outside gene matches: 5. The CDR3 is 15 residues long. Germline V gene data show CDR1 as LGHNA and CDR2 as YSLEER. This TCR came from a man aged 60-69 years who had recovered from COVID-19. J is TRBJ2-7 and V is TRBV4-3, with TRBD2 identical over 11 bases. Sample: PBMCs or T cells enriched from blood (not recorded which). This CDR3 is CASSQGLAGNTEQYF. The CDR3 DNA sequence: TGCGCCAGCAGCCAAGGACTAGCGGGGAACACCGAGCAGTACTTC.